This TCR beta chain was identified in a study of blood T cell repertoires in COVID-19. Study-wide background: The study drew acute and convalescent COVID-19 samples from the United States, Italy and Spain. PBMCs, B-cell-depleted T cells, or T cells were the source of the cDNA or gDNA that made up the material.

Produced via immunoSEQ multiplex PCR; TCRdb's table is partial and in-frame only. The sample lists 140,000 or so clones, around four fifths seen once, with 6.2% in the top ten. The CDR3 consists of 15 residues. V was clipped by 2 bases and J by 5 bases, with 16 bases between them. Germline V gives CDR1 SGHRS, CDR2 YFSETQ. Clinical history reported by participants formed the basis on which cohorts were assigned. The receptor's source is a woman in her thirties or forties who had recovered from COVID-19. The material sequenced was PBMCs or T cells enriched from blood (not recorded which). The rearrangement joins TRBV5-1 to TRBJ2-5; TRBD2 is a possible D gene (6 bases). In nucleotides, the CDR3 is TGCGCCAGCAGCTTAGGGCAGGGAGGCCGGGAGACCCAGTACTTC. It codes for CASSLGQGGRETQYF.